The clone carrying this T cell receptor beta chain was recorded once. The antigen is undetermined. Sequenced by immunoSEQ multiplex PCR; TCRdb stores in-frame clones only, minus some. The table shows 2 million or so clones, with less than 95% occurring only once. Naive CD8 cells were CD45RO-negative, positively selected for CCR7, excluding terminally differentiated effector memory CD45RA+ cells. The sample belongs to a study of shared clonotypes between healthy human individuals. Study results and caveats: Non-shared clonotypes had lower generation probabilities than those shared by all four donors. Sorted-subset sequencing, rarefaction showed, was incomplete despite large depth.

This clonotype was sampled from a man younger than 30 in good health. Source material: naive CD8+ T cells sorted from blood.

The CDR3 sequence is CASTLSGGAEETQYF. The CDR3, as DNA: TGTGCCAGCACCCTTAGCGGGGGGGCGGAAGAGACCCAGTACTTC. The chain employs TRBV6-5 and TRBJ2-5; 11 nucleotides agree with TRBD2. After removal of 7 bases from V and 3 bases from J, the junction contained 7 bases not matched to a gene. Germline-derived CDR1 and CDR2 are MNHEY and SVGAGI. The CDR3 covers 15 residues.